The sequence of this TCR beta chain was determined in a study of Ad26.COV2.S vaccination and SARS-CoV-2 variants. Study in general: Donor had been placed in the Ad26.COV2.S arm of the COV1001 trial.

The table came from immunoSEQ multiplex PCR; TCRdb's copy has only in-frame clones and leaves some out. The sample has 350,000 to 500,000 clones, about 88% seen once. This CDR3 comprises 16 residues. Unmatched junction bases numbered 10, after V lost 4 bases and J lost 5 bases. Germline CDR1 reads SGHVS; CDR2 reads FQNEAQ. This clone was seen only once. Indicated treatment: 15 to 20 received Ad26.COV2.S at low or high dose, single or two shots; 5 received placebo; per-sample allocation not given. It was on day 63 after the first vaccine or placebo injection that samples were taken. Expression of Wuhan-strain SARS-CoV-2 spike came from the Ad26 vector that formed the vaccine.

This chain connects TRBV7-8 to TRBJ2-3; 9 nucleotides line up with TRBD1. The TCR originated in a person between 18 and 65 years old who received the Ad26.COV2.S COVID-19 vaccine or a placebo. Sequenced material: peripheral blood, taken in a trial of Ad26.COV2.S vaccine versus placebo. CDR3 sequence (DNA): TGTGCCAGCAGCTCTAAACAGGGGGCGATTTTAGATACGCAGTATTTT. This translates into CASSSKQGAILDTQYF.